Listed below are T cell receptor beta chains from one sample, sequenced in a study of blood T cells in healthy people across ages. TCRdb called the 5' RACE reads again in MiXCR, with one record for every CDR3 protein. The sample lists fewer than 750,000 distinct CDR3 sequences; around half were seen once. Sequenced material: blood. The receptors derive from a man older than 75 in good health. The CDR3 runs from the conserved cysteine through the conserved F or W. D genes are given only for firm matches. Only some rows state a clone size, as once, few, many or a class for expanded clones.

TRBJ2-1 | . | TRBV5-4 | . | CACSLRDNEQFF | TGTGCCTGCAGCTTGCGTGACAATGAGCAGTTCTTC
TRBJ2-7 | . | TRBV28 | . | CACSPVHGPKASYEQYF | TGTGCCTGCAGTCCGGTGCACGGGCCAAAGGCCTCCTACGAGCAGTACTTC
TRBJ2-3 | few | TRBV7-2 | . | CASSLLGLSTDTQYF | TGTGCCAGCAGCTTATTAGGACTCAGCACAGATACGCAGTATTTT
TRBJ2-7 | once | TRBV4-3 | . | CASSQDQSQTYEQYF | TGCGCCAGCAGCCAAGATCAGAGTCAGACCTACGAGCAGTACTTC
TRBJ2-1 | . | TRBV7-2 | . | CASSSQTNRAGEQFF | TGTGCCAGCAGCTCCCAGACGAACCGGGCGGGGGAGCAGTTCTTC
TRBJ2-1 | . | TRBV6-2/TRBV6-3 | . | CASSYSGNNEQFF | TGTGCCAGCAGTTATTCGGGGAACAATGAGCAGTTCTTC
TRBJ1-2 | . | TRBV20-1 | TRBD1 | CSARGVAGDRDDGYTF | TGCAGTGCTAGAGGAGTGGCTGGGGACAGGGATGATGGCTACACCTTC
TRBJ1-2 | few | TRBV6-6 | . | CASSPGKNYGYTF | TGTGCCAGCAGCCCCGGGAAGAACTATGGCTACACCTTC
TRBJ1-2 | . | TRBV29-1 | . | CSVVGWNRENTLYGYTF | TGCAGCGTTGTGGGATGGAACAGGGAGAACACCCTCTATGGCTACACCTTC
TRBJ2-7 | . | TRBV5-1 | . | CASSLDLTLGEQYF | TGCGCCAGCAGCTTGGATCTCACTCTCGGCGAGCAGTACTTC
TRBJ2-5 | few | TRBV2 | . | CASSELANKETQYF | TGTGCCAGCAGTGAGTTGGCGAACAAAGAGACCCAGTACTTC
TRBJ1-2 | . | TRBV3-1 | . | CASSQLAGGYGYTF | TGTGCCAGCAGCCAATTAGCGGGTGGCTATGGCTACACCTTC
TRBJ1-6 | . | TRBV9 | TRBD1 | CASSGTGANNSPLHF | TGTGCCAGCAGCGGGACAGGGGCGAATAATTCACCCCTCCACTTT
TRBJ2-4 | many | TRBV29-1 | . | CSVDLGDDIQYF | TGCAGCGTTGACCTGGGTGACGACATTCAGTACTTC
TRBJ2-3 | . | TRBV2 | . | CASSEGGRVPDTQYF | TGTGCCAGCAGTGAAGGGGGCAGGGTCCCAGATACGCAGTATTTT
TRBJ2-1 | . | TRBV2 | . | CASNTLGYNEQFF | TGTGCCAGCAACACCTTGGGCTACAATGAGCAGTTCTTC
TRBJ1-6 | . | TRBV3-1 | . | CASSQDQGFNSPLHF | TGTGCCAGCAGCCAAGATCAAGGGTTTAATTCACCCCTCCACTTT
TRBJ2-3 | few | TRBV9 | TRBD2 | CASSQDLATSGSTDTQYF | TGTGCCAGCAGCCAAGACCTCGCGACTAGCGGGAGCACAGATACGCAGTATTTT
TRBJ2-3 | . | TRBV6-5 | TRBD2 | CASSYGAIAGGSTDTQYF | TGTGCCAGCAGTTACGGGGCGATAGCGGGGGGGAGCACAGATACGCAGTATTTT
TRBJ1-6 | few | TRBV20-1 | . | CSARAGHSPLHF | TGCAGTGCTAGGGCAGGGCATTCACCCCTCCACTTT
TRBJ1-4 | . | TRBV4-1 | . | CASSLLDRKEKLFF | TGCGCCAGCAGCCTCTTGGACAGAAAGGAAAAACTGTTTTTT
TRBJ2-5 | many | TRBV6-5 | TRBD2 | CASSYGTSGTRGGETQYF | TGTGCCAGCAGTTACGGGACCTCCGGGACTAGGGGGGGAGAGACCCAGTACTTC
TRBJ1-4 | . | TRBV20-1 | . | CSVRSAESEKLFF | TGCAGTGTCAGGTCGGCAGAGAGTGAAAAACTGTTTTTT
TRBJ2-1 | . | TRBV20-1 | . | CSASRDQGDEQFF | TGCAGTGCTTCCCGGGACCAGGGCGATGAGCAGTTCTTC
TRBJ1-1 | . | TRBV6-2/TRBV6-3 | TRBD1 | CASSYRTGGPNTEAFF | TGTGCCAGCAGTTATCGGACAGGTGGGCCGAACACTGAAGCTTTCTTT
TRBJ2-2 | few | TRBV5-1 | . | CASSLSGDSNTGELFF | TGCGCCAGCAGCTTGTCAGGGGACTCGAACACCGGGGAGCTGTTTTTT
TRBJ2-3 | few | TRBV7-2 | . | CAPNKDGTDTQYF | TGTGCCCCGAACAAGGATGGCACAGATACGCAGTATTTT
TRBJ1-1 | . | TRBV7-2 | . | CASSFVTALGTEAFF | TGTGCCAGCAGCTTTGTGACAGCCCTCGGCACTGAAGCTTTCTTT
TRBJ1-2 | many | TRBV7-9 | . | CASSLFYRGGGKTTNYGYTF | TGTGCCAGCAGCTTATTCTACCGGGGCGGGGGGAAGACCACTAACTATGGCTACACCTTC
TRBJ1-6 | . | TRBV7-9 | . | CASSSRDKPNSPLHF | TGTGCCAGCAGCTCTCGGGACAAACCTAATTCACCCCTCCACTTT
TRBJ1-2 | few | TRBV7-9 | TRBD1 | CASSLDGTGANYGYTF | TGTGCCAGCAGCTTAGATGGGACAGGGGCTAACTATGGCTACACCTTC
TRBJ2-1 | . | TRBV28 | . | CASSSPNAESYNEQFF | TGTGCCAGCAGTTCACCAAACGCAGAATCCTACAATGAGCAGTTCTTC
TRBJ2-3 | . | TRBV20-1 | . | CSALATADTQYF | TGCAGTGCCCTAGCGACCGCAGATACGCAGTATTTT
TRBJ2-1 | . | TRBV3-1 | TRBD2 | CASSQDLASGRWEQFF | TGTGCCAGCAGCCAAGATCTGGCTAGCGGGAGGTGGGAGCAGTTCTTC
TRBJ2-1 | . | TRBV4-1 | . | CASSQDGAGWRKQFF | TGCGCCAGCAGCCAAGATGGCGCAGGGTGGAGAAAGCAGTTCTTC
TRBJ2-7 | . | TRBV9 | TRBD2 | CASSLQDFLAGGPYEQYF | TGTGCCAGCAGCCTACAAGATTTTCTGGCGGGGGGGCCGTACGAGCAGTACTTC
TRBJ1-1 | . | TRBV18 | . | CASLQGSNTEAFF | TGTGCCAGTTTACAGGGATCCAACACTGAAGCTTTCTTT
TRBJ2-1 | few | TRBV15 | TRBD2 | CATSRDLAGFGNEQFF | TGTGCCACCAGCAGAGATCTAGCGGGATTTGGCAATGAGCAGTTCTTC
TRBJ2-2 | few | TRBV6-5 | . | CASSYSGTTGELFF | TGTGCCAGCAGTTACTCCGGGACAACCGGGGAGCTGTTTTTT
TRBJ2-5 | . | TRBV21-1 | . | CASSARTGEWETQYF | TGTGCCAGCAGCGCGCGGACAGGGGAGTGGGAGACCCAGTACTTC
TRBJ2-1 | . | TRBV20-1 | TRBD2 | CSARLGLAGDMQFF | TGCAGTGCTAGGTTGGGACTAGCGGGAGATATGCAGTTCTTC
TRBJ2-5 | many | TRBV6-5 | . | CASSLDPVSETQYF | TGTGCCAGCAGTTTAGACCCCGTATCAGAGACCCAGTACTTC
TRBJ2-7 | many | TRBV6-5 | TRBD1 | CASRGAGTGGYEQYF | TGTGCCAGCAGAGGAGCCGGGACAGGGGGGTACGAGCAGTACTTC
TRBJ2-3 | . | TRBV20-1 | TRBD2 | CSASRGSGRTDTQYF | TGCAGTGCGTCGCGGGGTAGCGGGAGAACAGATACGCAGTATTTT
TRBJ2-1 | . | TRBV5-1 | TRBD2 | CASSLAPTGSGNNEQFF | TGCGCCAGCAGCTTGGCCCCTACCGGGAGCGGGAACAATGAGCAGTTCTTC
TRBJ1-1 | . | TRBV3-1 | . | CASSPGPGITEAFF | TGTGCCAGCAGCCCAGGCCCAGGGATAACTGAAGCTTTCTTT
TRBJ2-7 | many | TRBV6-5 | TRBD1 | CASSDRGSYDEQYF | TGTGCCAGCTCCGACAGGGGTAGTTACGACGAGCAGTACTTC
TRBJ1-1 | . | TRBV7-2 | . | CASSLVQGVNTEAFF | TGTGCCAGCAGCTTAGTACAGGGCGTGAACACTGAAGCTTTCTTT
TRBJ1-2 | . | TRBV21-1 | . | CASSKDERGYTF | TGTGCCAGCAGCAAAGATGAGCGCGGCTACACCTTC
TRBJ2-7 | . | TRBV10-3 | TRBD1 | CAISSGQAPYEQYF | TGTGCCATCAGTTCGGGACAGGCGCCCTACGAGCAGTACTTC
TRBJ2-3 | few | TRBV2 | TRBD2 | CASSDVVGLGSDTQYF | TGTGCCAGCAGTGATGTCGTCGGACTAGGCTCAGATACGCAGTATTTT
TRBJ2-5 | few | TRBV24-1 | . | CATSDKETQYF | TGTGCCACCAGTGATAAAGAGACCCAGTACTTC
TRBJ1-4 | . | TRBV6-2/TRBV6-3 | TRBD1 | CASGDPGTVSEKLFF | TGTGCCAGCGGGGACCCCGGGACAGTTTCTGAAAAACTGTTTTTT
TRBJ2-3 | . | TRBV7-2 | . | CASNLGREVDTQYF | TGTGCCAGCAATCTCGGCAGGGAGGTCGATACGCAGTATTTT